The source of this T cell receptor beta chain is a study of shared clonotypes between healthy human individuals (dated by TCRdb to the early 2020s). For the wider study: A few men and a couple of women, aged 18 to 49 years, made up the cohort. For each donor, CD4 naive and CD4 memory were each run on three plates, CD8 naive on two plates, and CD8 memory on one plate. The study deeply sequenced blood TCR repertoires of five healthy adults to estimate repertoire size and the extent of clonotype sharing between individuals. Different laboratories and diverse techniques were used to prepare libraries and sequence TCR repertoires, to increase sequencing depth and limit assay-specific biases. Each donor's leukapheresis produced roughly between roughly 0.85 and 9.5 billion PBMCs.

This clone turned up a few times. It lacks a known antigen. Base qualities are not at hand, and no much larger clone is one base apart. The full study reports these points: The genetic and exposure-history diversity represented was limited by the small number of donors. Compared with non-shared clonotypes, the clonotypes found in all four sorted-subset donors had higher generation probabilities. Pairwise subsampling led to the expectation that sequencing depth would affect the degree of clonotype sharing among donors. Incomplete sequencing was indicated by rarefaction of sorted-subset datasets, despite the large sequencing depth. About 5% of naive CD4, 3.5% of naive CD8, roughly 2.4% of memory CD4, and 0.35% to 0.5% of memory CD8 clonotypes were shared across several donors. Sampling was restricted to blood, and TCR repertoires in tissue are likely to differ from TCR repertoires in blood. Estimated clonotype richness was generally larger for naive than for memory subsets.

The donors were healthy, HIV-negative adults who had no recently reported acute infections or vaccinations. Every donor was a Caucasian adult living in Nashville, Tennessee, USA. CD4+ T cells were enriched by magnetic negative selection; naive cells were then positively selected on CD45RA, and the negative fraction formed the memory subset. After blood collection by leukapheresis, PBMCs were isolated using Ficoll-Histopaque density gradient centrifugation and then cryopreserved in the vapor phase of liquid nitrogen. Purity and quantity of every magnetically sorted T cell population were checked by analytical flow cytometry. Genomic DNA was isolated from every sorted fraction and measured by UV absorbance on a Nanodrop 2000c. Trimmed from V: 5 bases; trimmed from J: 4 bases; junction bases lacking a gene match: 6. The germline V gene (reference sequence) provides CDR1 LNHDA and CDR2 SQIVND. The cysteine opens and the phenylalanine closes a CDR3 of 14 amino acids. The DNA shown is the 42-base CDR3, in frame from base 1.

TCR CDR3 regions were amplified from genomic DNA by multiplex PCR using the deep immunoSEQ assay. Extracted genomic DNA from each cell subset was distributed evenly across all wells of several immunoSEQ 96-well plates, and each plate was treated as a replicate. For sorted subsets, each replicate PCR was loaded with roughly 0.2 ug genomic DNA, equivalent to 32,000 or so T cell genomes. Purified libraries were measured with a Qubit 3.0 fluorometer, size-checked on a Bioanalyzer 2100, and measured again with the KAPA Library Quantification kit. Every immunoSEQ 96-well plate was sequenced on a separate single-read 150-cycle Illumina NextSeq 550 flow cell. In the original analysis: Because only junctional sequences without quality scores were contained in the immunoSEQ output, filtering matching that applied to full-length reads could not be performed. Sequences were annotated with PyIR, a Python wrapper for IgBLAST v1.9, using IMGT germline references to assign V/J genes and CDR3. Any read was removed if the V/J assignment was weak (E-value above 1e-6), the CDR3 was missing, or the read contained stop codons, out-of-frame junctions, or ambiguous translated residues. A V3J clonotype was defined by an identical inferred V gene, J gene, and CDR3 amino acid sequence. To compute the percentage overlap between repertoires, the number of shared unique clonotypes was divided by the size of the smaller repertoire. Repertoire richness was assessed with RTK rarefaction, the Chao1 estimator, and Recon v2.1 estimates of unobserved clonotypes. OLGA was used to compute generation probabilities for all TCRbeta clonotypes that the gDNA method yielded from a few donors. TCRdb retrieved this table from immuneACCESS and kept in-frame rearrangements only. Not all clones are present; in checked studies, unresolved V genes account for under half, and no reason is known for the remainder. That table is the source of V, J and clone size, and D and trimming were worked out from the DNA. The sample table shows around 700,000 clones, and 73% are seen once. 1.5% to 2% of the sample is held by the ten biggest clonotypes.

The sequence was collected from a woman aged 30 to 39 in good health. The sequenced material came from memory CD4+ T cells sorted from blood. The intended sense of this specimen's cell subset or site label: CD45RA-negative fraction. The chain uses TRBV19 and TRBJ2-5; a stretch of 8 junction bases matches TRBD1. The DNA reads TGTGCCAGTAGTGCGGGACAGGCCCTAGAGACCCAGTACTTC. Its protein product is CASSAGQALETQYF.